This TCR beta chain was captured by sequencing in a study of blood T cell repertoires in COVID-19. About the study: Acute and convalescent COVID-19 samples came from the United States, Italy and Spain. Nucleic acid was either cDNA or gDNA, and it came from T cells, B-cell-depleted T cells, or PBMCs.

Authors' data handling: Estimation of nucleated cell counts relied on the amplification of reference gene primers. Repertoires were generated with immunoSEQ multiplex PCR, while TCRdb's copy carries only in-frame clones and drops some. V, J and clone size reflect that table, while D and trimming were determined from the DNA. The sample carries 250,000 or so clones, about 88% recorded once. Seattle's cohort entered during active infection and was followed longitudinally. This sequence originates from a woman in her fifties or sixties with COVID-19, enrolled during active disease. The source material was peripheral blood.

In DNA, the CDR3 is TGTGCCAGCAGTTGGACAGGGGGTTGGGACTATAATTCACCCCTCCACTTT. Its protein product is CASSWTGGWDYNSPLHF. The chain links TRBV27 to TRBJ1-6, with TRBD1 identical over 10 bases. The CDR3 runs 17 residues. Trimming took 4 bases from V and 3 from J; bases not matched to a gene: 6. The germline V gene encodes CDR1 MNHEY and CDR2 SMNVEV (reference sequence).